Listed below are T cell receptor beta chains from one sample, sequenced in a study of human T cells and chemical hapten exposure. Via MiXCR, TCRdb re-called the RACE reads, giving one row per CDR3 protein. In the table there are 62,000 or so distinct CDR3 sequences, 9.5% to 13% of which are singletons. Sequencing used whole blood, obtained in connection with sensitization to the hapten diphenylcyclopropenone (DPC). The receptors were gathered from a woman aged 45-60 years with alopecia areata. Some clones in this sample may be carry-over from other donors' samples. Both conserved end residues are part of each CDR3. D genes are given only for firm matches.

CASKGNWDEQYF	TRBV19	.	TRBJ2-7
CASSIPGTSGRNEQFF	TRBV27	TRBD2	TRBJ2-1
CASRLWRQGNGYTF	TRBV12-2	.	TRBJ1-2
CSGTIRTGHEQYF	TRBV29-1	TRBD1	TRBJ2-7
CASSQRGTGAYYEQYF	TRBV12-3/TRBV12-4	TRBD1	TRBJ2-7
CASSRTSGGSYNEQFF	TRBV7-9	TRBD2	TRBJ2-1
CASSQEVRVAGELFF	TRBV4-2	.	TRBJ2-2
CASSYHRGAGELFF	TRBV27	TRBD1	TRBJ2-2
CSASRGVNEKLFF	TRBV20-1	.	TRBJ1-4
CASSEVSPRYF	TRBV6-1	.	TRBJ2-7
CASSLDPGAEYEQYF	TRBV5-1	.	TRBJ2-7
CASSQVFEQFF	TRBV14	.	TRBJ2-1
CSVRTAKRYQETQYF	TRBV29-1	.	TRBJ2-5
CASSEVGAHQETQYF	TRBV2	.	TRBJ2-5
CASSQPLSGKDNEKLFF	TRBV3-1	.	TRBJ1-4
CSATQGAGNQPQHF	TRBV20-1	TRBD1	TRBJ1-5
CASSLGDRRNEQFF	TRBV7-2	.	TRBJ2-1
CATSGHGTGQETQYF	TRBV15	TRBD1	TRBJ2-5
CSVGADAQETQYF	TRBV29-1	.	TRBJ2-5
CASSRQSGGPNEQYF	TRBV11-3	.	TRBJ2-7
CASSGASYNEQFF	TRBV10-1	.	TRBJ2-1
CGGVIATRDEQYF	TRBV29-1	.	TRBJ2-7
CASSFENYLGELFF	TRBV7-8	.	TRBJ2-2
CASSDRGATNEKLFF	TRBV12-3/TRBV12-4	TRBD1	TRBJ1-4
CASSKGERGGGDTQYF	TRBV7-6	TRBD2	TRBJ2-3
CSALGQGGSPLHF	TRBV20-1	TRBD1	TRBJ1-6
CASSRDAASTDTQYF	TRBV5-4	.	TRBJ2-3
CASSLGPINSPLHF	TRBV28	.	TRBJ1-6
CASSPTRAKNIQYF	TRBV18	.	TRBJ2-4
CSASSRQSSTDTQYF	TRBV20-1	.	TRBJ2-3
CASSFDRYEQYF	TRBV2	.	TRBJ2-7
CASSQGQASGSPLHF	TRBV3-1	.	TRBJ1-6
CASSVDRSGMQPQHF	TRBV2	.	TRBJ1-5
CASSFGTSNYNEQFF	TRBV12-3/TRBV12-4	TRBD2	TRBJ2-1
CASSFGGRNQPQHF	TRBV28	.	TRBJ1-5
CASSLGPPHNYGYTF	TRBV12-3/TRBV12-4	.	TRBJ1-2
CASSTPWGPYEQYF	TRBV7-9	.	TRBJ2-7
CASSYSGTGYPEAFF	TRBV6-5	TRBD1	TRBJ1-1
CASSQGSGVFMGQYF	TRBV7-2	.	TRBJ2-7
CASSLVIGNYGYTF	TRBV12-3/TRBV12-4	.	TRBJ1-2
CASSLDRENRGYTF	TRBV18	TRBD1	TRBJ1-2
CASLKNQYNEQFF	TRBV11-2	.	TRBJ2-1
CASRGIDRDRGNQPQHF	TRBV10-1	TRBD1	TRBJ1-5
CASQTLTRYGYTF	TRBV6-2/TRBV6-3	.	TRBJ1-2
CASSSRPDTQYF	TRBV27	.	TRBJ2-3
CSAKGSGVILSSYNSPLHF	TRBV20-1	.	TRBJ1-6
CASSSRDSNSPLHF	TRBV9	TRBD1	TRBJ1-6
CASSLSPWTSGSHEQYF	TRBV27	TRBD2	TRBJ2-7
CASSYGGGRALFF	TRBV6-5	TRBD2	TRBJ2-1
CASSSDSSGNTGELFF	TRBV11-2	TRBD2	TRBJ2-2
CASSEAVSSYNEQFF	TRBV2	.	TRBJ2-1
CASSQALRTEAFF	TRBV4-2	.	TRBJ1-1
CSVGQSTDTQYF	TRBV29-1	.	TRBJ2-3
CASRGQSLHNSPLHF	TRBV12-3/TRBV12-4	TRBD1	TRBJ1-6
CASSPRLAGATDTQYF	TRBV18	TRBD2	TRBJ2-3
CASSVGDITDTQYF	TRBV9	.	TRBJ2-3